This entry lists 6 T cell receptor beta chains sequenced from one sample in a study of metastatic and nonmetastatic thyroid tumors. Each patient came to thyroid surgery without any prior treatment (of any kind). TCRdb re-clonotyped the PCR reads through MiXCR. Seen here are about 20,000 clones, 34% observed once, and the top ten hold about 9%. The specimen was tumor tissue. The receptors stem from a male donor with papillary thyroid cancer or a benign thyroid nodule (not recorded which). Some clones in this sample may be carry-over from other donors' samples.

In its sample, this clone was seen once. An end of the junction does not agree with germline; a read error may underlie this. The chain employs TRBV6-1 and TRBJ2-7; the D call may be TRBD1 or TRBD2 (5 bases each). Germline V gives CDR1 MNHNS, CDR2 SASEGT. The CDR3 length is 15 residues. The CDR3 reads CASSEVGETSNEQYF. CDR3 coding DNA: TGTGCCAGCAGTGAAGTGGGGGAGACCTCCAACGAGCAGTACTTC.

A few counts support this clone. The V gene is TRBV6-9, the J gene TRBJ2-5; D unclear. V shed 6 bases and J shed 3 bases, with 11 bases lying between them. CDR1 MNHGY and CDR2 SVAAGI come from the germline V gene. The CDR3 is made up of 13 amino acids. The CDR3 reads CASSYPRKETQYF. In nucleotides, the CDR3 is TGTGCCAGCAGCTATCCAAGAAAAGAGACCCAGTACTTC.

Of note for this clone: The CDR3 carries no conserved terminal phenylalanine or tryptophan, so it likely arises from a read error. The V and J genes are TRBV6-1 and TRBJ2-6; D is uncertain. CDR3 length equals 14 residues. Germline assignment: CDR1 MNHNS and CDR2 SASEGT. Here the CDR3 DNA reads TGTGCCAGCAGAGAGAGCTCTGTGGCCAACGTCCTGACTTCC. Its protein product is CASRESSVANVLTS.

The chain links TRBV12-3 or TRBV12-4 to TRBJ2-7; D is tentatively TRBD1 or TRBD2 (7 bases each). CDR3 size: 15 residues. Trimming removed 6 bases from V and 5 bases from J, with 20 bases in between. The CDR3 is CASSHHQGGVHEQYF. CDR3 bases: TGTGCCAGCAGCCACCACCAGGGGGGGGTACACGAGCAGTACTTC.

The V and J genes are TRBV27 and TRBJ1-2; D uncertain. The V end was cut by 3 bases, the J end by 2 bases, with 13 bases between. The CDR3 covers 15 residues. Germline assignment: CDR1 MNHEY and CDR2 SMNVEV (reference sequence). The CDR3 sequence is CASSFDMVRNYGYTF. The CDR3 bases are TGTGCCAGCAGTTTCGACATGGTGCGGAACTATGGCTACACCTTC.

This clone counts as medium-sized. The chain uses TRBV2 and TRBJ1-1; 9 nucleotides match TRBD1. V shed 6 bases and J 4 bases; nucleotides not matched to a gene: 12. Germline V gene lookup returns CDR1 SNHLY and CDR2 FYNNEI. The CDR3 is made up of 16 amino acids. The CDR3 loop is CASRIEPGQGSTEAFF. The CDR3 DNA reads as TGTGCCAGCAGAATAGAGCCGGGACAGGGCTCCACTGAAGCTTTCTTT.